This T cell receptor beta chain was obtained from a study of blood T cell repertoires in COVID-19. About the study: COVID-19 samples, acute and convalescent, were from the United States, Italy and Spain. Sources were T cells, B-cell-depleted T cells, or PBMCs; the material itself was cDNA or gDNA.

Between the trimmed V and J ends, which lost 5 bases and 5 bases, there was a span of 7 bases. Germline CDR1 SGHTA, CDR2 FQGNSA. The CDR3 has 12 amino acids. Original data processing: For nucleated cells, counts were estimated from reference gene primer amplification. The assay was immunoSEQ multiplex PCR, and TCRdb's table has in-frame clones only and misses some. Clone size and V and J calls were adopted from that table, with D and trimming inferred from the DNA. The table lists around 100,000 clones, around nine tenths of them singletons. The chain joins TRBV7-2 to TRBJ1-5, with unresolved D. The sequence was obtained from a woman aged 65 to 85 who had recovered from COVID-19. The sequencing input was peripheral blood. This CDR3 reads CASSLRDQPQHF. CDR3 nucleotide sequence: TGTGCCAGCAGCCTCCGCGATCAGCCCCAGCATTTT.